The clone carrying this TCR beta chain was detected once. The sample is drawn from a study of CD8 T cells in Susac syndrome. Overall study: At the time their blood was drawn, patients with Susac syndrome were either therapy-naive, on corticosteroids (with some of them also receiving intravenous immunoglobulin), or on intravenous immunoglobulin alone.

Negative isolation was used for CD8+ and CD4+ T cells, and FACS enrichment was applied to TEMRA cells. Reverse transcription used roughly 0.5 to 1 ug RNA and random hexamers. Amplification of TCR beta CDR3 by immunoSEQ multiplex PCR spanned 54 Vbeta and 13 Jbeta. TCRdb re-called the immunoSEQ multiplex PCR reads with MiXCR, one entry per CDR3 protein. The sample includes 150,000 to 200,000 distinct CDR3 sequences, just under 95% seen only once; the top ten take 0.099%. Per the germline V gene, CDR1 is MNHEY and CDR2 is SVGAGI. CDR3 size: 15 residues. The V segment lost 6 bases and the J segment 3 bases; nucleotides outside the gene matches: 6.

Source material: CD4+ T cells from PBMCs. The clonotype originates from a human donor with Susac syndrome. The gene calls are TRBV6-5 and TRBJ1-2; 11 bases line up with TRBD1. CDR3 sequence (DNA): TGTGCCAGCAGCCCACGGACAGGGGGCGACTATGGCTACACCTTC. This codes for CASSPRTGGDYGYTF.